The rows below give T cell receptor beta chains drawn from one sample of a study of blood T cells in healthy people across ages. TCRdb re-derived calls from the 5' RACE reads in MiXCR, one entry per CDR3 protein. The sample has some 920,000 distinct CDR3 sequences; 51% are singletons. Sequencing was done on a sample of blood. All receptors derive from a woman aged 55 to 70 in good health. Each CDR3 is given with its conserved first and last residue. The order of the fields is J gene, V gene, clone size, D gene, CDR3 DNA, CDR3 protein. A D gene is named only where the DNA matches it firmly. Clone size is shown for a subset of rows, as once, few, many or a class of expanded clone.

TRBJ2-7 | TRBV2 | NA | NA | TGTGTCAGCAGTGAAGAGGGGTTCAACGAGCAGTACTTC | CVSSEEGFNEQYF
TRBJ2-7 | TRBV6-5 | NA | TRBD2 | TGTGCCAGCAGTTACTCGCGACCTAGCGGTACAGACGAGCAGTACTTC | CASSYSRPSGTDEQYF
TRBJ2-3 | TRBV5-5 | NA | TRBD2 | TGTGCCAGCGGGGCGGGGGACACAGATACGCAGTATTTT | CASGAGDTDTQYF
TRBJ1-2 | TRBV5-1 | few | NA | TGCGCCAGCAGCCCGTCAGGGGCGAATCACTATGGCTACACCTTC | CASSPSGANHYGYTF
TRBJ1-2 | TRBV24-1 | NA | NA | TGTGCCACCAGTGAGGACCCCCGGGACGGAGGCTATGGCTACACCTTC | CATSEDPRDGGYGYTF
TRBJ1-1 | TRBV21-1 | few | NA | TGTGCCAGCAGCACTCTCCGAGGACAGAACACTGAAGCTTTCTTT | CASSTLRGQNTEAFF
TRBJ2-3 | TRBV11-2 | NA | NA | TGTGCCAGCAGCCCACGAGGGGCGCGTGATACGCAGTATTTT | CASSPRGARDTQYF
TRBJ2-5 | TRBV6-6 | NA | NA | TGTGCCAGCGGAACAGGGTTGCAAGAGACCCAGTACTTC | CASGTGLQETQYF
TRBJ2-7 | TRBV14 | NA | NA | TGTGCCAGCAGCCACGGCCCAGGGGGGTCCGACGAGCAGTACTTC | CASSHGPGGSDEQYF
TRBJ2-7 | TRBV3-1 | NA | TRBD1 | TGTGCCAGCAGCCAAGCAAGGGGACAGGGCTCCTACGAGCAGTACTTC | CASSQARGQGSYEQYF
TRBJ2-3 | TRBV12-3/TRBV12-4 | few | NA | TGTGCCAGCAGTCAGGAGCGGACCCGCACAGATACGCAGTATTTT | CASSQERTRTDTQYF